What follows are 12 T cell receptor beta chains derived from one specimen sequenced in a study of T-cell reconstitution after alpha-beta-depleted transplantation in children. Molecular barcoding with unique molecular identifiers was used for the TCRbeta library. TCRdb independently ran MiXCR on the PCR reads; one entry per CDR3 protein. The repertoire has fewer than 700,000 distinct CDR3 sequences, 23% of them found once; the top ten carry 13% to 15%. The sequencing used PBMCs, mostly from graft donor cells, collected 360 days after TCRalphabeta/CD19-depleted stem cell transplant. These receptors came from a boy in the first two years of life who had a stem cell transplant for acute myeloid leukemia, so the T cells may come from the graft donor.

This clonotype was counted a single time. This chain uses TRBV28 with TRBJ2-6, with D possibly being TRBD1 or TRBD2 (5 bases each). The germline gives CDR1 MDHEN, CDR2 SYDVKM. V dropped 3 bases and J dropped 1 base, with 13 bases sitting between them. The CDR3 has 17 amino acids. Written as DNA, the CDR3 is TGTGCCAGCAGTTTCGGGGCCCTGAAGTCTGGGGCCAACGTCCTGACTTTC. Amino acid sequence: CASSFGALKSGANVLTF.

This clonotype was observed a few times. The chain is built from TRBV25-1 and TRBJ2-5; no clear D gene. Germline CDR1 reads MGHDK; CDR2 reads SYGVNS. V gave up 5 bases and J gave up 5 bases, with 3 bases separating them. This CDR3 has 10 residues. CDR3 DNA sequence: TGTGCCAGCAGTATGGAGACCCAGTACTTC. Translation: CASSMETQYF.

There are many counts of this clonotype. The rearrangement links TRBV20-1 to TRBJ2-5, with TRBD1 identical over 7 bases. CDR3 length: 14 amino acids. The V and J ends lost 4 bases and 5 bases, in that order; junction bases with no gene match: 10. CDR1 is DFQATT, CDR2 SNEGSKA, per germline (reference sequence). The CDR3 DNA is TGCAGTGCTAAGAGAACAGGGGTAGAGGAGACCCAGTACTTC. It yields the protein CSAKRTGVEETQYF.

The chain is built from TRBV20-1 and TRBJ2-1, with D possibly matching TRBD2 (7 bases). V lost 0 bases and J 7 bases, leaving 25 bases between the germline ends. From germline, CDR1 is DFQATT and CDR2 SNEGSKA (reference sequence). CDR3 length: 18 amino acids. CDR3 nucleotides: TGCAGTGCTAGAGATACTGTGCCGGGGGGCATTTTTATGAATGAGCAGTTCTTC. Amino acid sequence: CSARDTVPGGIFMNEQFF.

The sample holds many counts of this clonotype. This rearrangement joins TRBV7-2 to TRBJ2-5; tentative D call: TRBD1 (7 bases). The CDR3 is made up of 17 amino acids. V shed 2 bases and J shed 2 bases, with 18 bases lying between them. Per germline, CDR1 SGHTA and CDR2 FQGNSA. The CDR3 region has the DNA TGTGCCAGCAGCTTACAGGGGGGCCATTTAGGGCAAGAGACCCAGTACTTC. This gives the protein CASSLQGGHLGQETQYF.

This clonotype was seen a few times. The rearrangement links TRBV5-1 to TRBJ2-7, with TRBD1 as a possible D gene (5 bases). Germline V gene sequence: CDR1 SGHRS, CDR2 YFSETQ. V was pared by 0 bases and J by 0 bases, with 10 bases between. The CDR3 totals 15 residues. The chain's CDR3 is CASSLEVGHSYEQYF. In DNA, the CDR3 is TGCGCCAGCAGCTTGGAAGTGGGGCACTCCTACGAGCAGTACTTC.

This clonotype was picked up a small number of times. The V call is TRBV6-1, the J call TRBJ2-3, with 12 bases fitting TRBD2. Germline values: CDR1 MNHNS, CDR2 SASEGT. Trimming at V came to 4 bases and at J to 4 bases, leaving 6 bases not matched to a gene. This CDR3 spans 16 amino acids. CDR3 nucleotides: TGTGCCAGCAGTGCCACTAGCGGGGGGTACCCAGATACGCAGTATTTT. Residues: CASSATSGGYPDTQYF.

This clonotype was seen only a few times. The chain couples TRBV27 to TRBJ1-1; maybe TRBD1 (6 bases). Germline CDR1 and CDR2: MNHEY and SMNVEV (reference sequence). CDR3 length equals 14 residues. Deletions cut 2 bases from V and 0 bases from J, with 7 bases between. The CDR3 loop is CASSLGTMNTEAFF. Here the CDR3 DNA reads TGTGCCAGCAGTTTAGGGACAATGAACACTGAAGCTTTCTTT.

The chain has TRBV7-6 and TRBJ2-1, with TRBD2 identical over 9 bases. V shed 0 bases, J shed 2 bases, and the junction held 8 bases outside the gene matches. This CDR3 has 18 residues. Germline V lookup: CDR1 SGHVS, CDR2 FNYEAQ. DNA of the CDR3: TGTGCCAGCAGCTTAGCCGGAAATGCGGGGGGGCCCTACAATGAGCAGTTCTTC. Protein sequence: CASSLAGNAGGPYNEQFF.

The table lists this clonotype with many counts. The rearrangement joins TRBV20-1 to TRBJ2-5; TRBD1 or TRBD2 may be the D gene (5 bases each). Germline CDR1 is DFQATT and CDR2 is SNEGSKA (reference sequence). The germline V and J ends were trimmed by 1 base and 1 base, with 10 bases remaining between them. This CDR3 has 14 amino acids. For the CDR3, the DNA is TGCAGTGCTAGAGCGACAGCGGCCCAAGAGACCCAGTACTTC. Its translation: CSARATAAQETQYF.

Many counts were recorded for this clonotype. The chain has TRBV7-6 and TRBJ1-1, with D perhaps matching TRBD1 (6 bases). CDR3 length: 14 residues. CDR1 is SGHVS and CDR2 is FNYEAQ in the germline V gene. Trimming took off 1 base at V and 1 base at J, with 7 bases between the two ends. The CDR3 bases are TGTGCCAGCAGCTTAGGCAGGGGGAACACTGAAGCTTTCTTT. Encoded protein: CASSLGRGNTEAFF.

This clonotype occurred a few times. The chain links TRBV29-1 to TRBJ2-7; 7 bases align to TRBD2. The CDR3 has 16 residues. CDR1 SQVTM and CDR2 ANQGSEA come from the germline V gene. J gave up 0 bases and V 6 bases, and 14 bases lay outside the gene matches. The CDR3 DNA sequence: TGCAGCGTCGTGCGCCCGACGGGGAGGGGCTCCTACGAGCAGTACTTC. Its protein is CSVVRPTGRGSYEQYF.